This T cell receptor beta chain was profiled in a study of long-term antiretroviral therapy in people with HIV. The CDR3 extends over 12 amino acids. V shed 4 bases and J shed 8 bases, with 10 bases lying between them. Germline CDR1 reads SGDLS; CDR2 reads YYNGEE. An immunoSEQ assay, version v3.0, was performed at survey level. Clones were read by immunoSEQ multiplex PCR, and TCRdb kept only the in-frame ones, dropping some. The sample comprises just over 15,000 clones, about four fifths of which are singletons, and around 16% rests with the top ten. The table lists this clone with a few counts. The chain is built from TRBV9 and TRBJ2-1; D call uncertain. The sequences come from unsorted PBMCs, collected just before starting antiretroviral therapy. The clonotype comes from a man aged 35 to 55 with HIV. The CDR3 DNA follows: TGTGCCAGCAGCTTCCTTTTTGATGAGCAGTTCTTC. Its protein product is CASSFLFDEQFF.